The TCR beta chain described here comes from a study of blood T cell repertoires in COVID-19. The assay was immunoSEQ multiplex PCR, and TCRdb's table has in-frame clones only and misses some. This repertoire shows some 200,000 clones, around 87% found once; its top ten account for around 2.7%. Germline CDR1 reads MRHNA; CDR2 reads SNTAGT. V was pared by 6 bases and J by 0 bases, with 11 bases between. The CDR3 runs 14 residues. The chain has TRBV6-4 and TRBJ1-1; perhaps TRBD1 as D (6 bases). Sequenced sample: peripheral blood. The receptor's source is a man in his forties with active or convalescent COVID-19. The CDR3 region is CASSADRMNTEAFF. DNA for the CDR3: TGTGCCAGCAGCGCCGACAGGATGAACACTGAAGCTTTCTTT.